This T cell receptor beta chain was captured in a study of PD-L1 blockade in urothelial cancer. Study details: Bladder-origin urothelial cancer in males covered most of the roughly 29 patients. Blood was analyzed 3 weeks (second dose) and 6 weeks after treatment start. A median approximately 140,000 T cells were found in blood samples.

Spike-ins of synthetic TCR analog templates went into each PCR. The assay was immunoSEQ multiplex PCR, and TCRdb's table has in-frame clones only and misses some. The sample lists around 86,000 clones, 85% seen once, with 6.5% to 8% in the top ten. Time point: pretreatment peripheral blood. This receptor was identified in a man aged 40-55 years with urothelial cancer. Here the sequenced sample was PBMCs, taken around atezolizumab (anti-PD-L1) treatment.

CDR3 in DNA: TGCAGTGCTAGTAATAGCGGTTTTCAGTACTTC. Its translation is CSASNSGFQYF. The rearrangement links TRBV20-1 to TRBJ2-4, with a tentative D call TRBD2 (6 bases). Germline-derived CDR1 and CDR2 are DFQATT and SNEGSKA (reference sequence). This CDR3 spans 11 amino acids. Trimming left V 3 bases short and J 11 bases short, with 11 bases between.